This T cell receptor beta chain emerged from a study of response to subunit inactivated influenza vaccine. General study findings and limits: Authors suggested that a seasonal influenza vaccination recruits few new T cells each time.

In regard to this clonotype: Its antigen is still unknown.

A single record per CDR3 protein comes from TCRdb applying MiXCR to the RT-PCR reads. This table has around 520,000 distinct CDR3 sequences, 12% appearing once. Trimming took 4 bases from V and 3 from J, leaving 21 bases between them. The length of the CDR3 is 17 residues. From germline, CDR1 is SEHNR and CDR2 FQNEAQ (reference sequence). Sequenced material: PBMCs from blood, taken on the day of vaccination. This TCR came from a man aged 45-60 years who received an inactivated influenza vaccine. The genes are TRBV7-9 and TRBJ1-1; a possible D gene is TRBD1 (6 bases). Written as DNA, the CDR3 is TGTGCCAGCAGCTCCCCCCGGGGGGGGCGGGAGGACACTGAAGCTTTCTTT. It encodes CASSSPRGGREDTEAFF.